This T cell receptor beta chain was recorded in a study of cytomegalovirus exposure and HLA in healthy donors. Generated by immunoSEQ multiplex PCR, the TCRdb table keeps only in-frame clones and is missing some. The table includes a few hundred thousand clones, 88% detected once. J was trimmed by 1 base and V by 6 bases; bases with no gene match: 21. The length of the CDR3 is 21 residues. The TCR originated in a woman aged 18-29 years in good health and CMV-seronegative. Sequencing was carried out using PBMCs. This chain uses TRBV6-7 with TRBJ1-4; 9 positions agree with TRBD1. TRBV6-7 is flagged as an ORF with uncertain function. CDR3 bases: TGTGCCAGCAGCCTTCCGGGGCGGGGACAGGGAGATTTAGGAACTAATGAAAAACTGTTTTTT. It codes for CASSLPGRGQGDLGTNEKLFF.